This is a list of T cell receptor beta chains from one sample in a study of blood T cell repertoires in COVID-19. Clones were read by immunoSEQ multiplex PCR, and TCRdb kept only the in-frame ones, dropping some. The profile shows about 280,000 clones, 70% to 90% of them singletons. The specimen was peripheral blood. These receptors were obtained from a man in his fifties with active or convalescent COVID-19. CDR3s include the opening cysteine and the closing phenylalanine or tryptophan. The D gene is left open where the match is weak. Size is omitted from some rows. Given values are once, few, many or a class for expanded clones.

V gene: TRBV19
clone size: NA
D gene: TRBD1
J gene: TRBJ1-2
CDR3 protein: CASTLGGQGRYGYTF
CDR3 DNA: TGTGCCAGTACCCTAGGAGGACAGGGGCGATATGGCTACACCTTC

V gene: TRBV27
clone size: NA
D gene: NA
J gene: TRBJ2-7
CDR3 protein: CASSLLDSRGAEQYF
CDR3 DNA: TGTGCCAGCAGTTTACTCGATAGTCGGGGGGCCGAGCAGTACTTC

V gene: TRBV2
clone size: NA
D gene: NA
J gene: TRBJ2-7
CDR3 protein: CASSDRGLGYEQYF
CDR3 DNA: TGTGCCAGCAGTGACAGGGGCCTAGGCTACGAGCAGTACTTC

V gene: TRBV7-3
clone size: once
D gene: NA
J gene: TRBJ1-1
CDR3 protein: CASSSKGTEAFF
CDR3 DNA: TGTGCCAGCAGCTCTAAGGGGACTGAAGCTTTCTTT

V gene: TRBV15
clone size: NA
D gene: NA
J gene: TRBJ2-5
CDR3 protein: CATSGRVQETQYF
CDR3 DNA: TGTGCCACCTCGGGAAGGGTCCAAGAGACCCAGTACTTC

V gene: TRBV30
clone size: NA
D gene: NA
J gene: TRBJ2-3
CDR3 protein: CAWTVGGGRRDTQYF
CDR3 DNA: TGTGCCTGGACCGTTGGGGGCGGGAGAAGGGATACGCAGTATTTT

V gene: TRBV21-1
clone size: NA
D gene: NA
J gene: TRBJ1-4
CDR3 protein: CASSKEERANEKLFF
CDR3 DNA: TGTGCCAGCAGCAAAGAGGAGAGGGCTAATGAAAAACTGTTTTTT

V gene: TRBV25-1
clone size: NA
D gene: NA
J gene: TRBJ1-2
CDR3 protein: CASSESLNYGYTF
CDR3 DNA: TGTGCCAGCAGTGAATCCTTAAACTATGGCTACACCTTC

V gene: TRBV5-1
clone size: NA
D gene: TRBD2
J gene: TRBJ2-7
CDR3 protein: CASSLGRGAYYEQYF
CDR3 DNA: TGCGCCAGCAGCTTGGGGCGGGGGGCCTACTACGAGCAGTACTTC

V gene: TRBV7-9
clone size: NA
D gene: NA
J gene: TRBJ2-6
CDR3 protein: CASWRSGANVLTF
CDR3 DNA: TGTGCCAGCTGGAGGTCTGGGGCCAACGTCCTGACTTTC

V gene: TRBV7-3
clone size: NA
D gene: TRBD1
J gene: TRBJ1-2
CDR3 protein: CASSYLAPGQAFYGYTF
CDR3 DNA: TGTGCCAGCAGCTATCTCGCACCGGGACAGGCTTTCTATGGCTACACCTTC

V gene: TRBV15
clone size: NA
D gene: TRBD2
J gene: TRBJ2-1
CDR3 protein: CATSRGLAGGSSYNEQFF
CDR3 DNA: TGTGCCACCAGCAGAGGACTAGCGGGCGGTAGCTCCTACAATGAGCAGTTCTTC

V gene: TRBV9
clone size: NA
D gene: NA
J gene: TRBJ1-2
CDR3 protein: CASSVAREPRDAGYTF
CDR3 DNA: TGTGCCAGCAGCGTAGCCCGAGAGCCCAGGGATGCTGGCTACACCTTC

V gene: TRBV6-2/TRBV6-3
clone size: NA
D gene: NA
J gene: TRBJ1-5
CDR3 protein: CASSPRTVIGTNQPQHF
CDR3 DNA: TGTGCCAGCAGTCCCAGGACAGTCATAGGAACCAATCAGCCCCAGCATTTT

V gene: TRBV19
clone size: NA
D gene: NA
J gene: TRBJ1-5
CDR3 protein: CASSIVYSLNQPQHF
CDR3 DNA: TGTGCCAGTAGTATAGTTTACAGCCTCAATCAGCCCCAGCATTTT

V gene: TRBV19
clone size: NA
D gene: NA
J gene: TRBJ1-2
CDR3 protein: CASTPPGGVGDGYTF
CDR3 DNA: TGTGCCAGTACCCCCCCAGGAGGGGTAGGGGACGGCTACACCTTC

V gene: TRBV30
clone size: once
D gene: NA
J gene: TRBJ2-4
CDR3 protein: CAWSVRNRDDIQYF
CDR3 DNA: TGTGCCTGGAGTGTAAGAAACAGGGATGACATTCAGTACTTC

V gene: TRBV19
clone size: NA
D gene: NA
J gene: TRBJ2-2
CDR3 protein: CASNHRRGDTGELFF
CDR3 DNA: TGTGCCAGTAACCACAGGCGGGGTGACACTGGGGAGCTGTTTTTT

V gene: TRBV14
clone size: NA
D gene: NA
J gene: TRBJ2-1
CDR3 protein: CASSQGQLNGQFF
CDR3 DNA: TGTGCCAGCAGCCAAGGACAGCTCAATGGGCAGTTCTTC

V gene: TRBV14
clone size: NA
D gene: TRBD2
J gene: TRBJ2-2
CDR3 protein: CASSPTGLAGLTGELFF
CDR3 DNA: TGTGCCAGCAGCCCCACGGGACTAGCGGGATTGACCGGGGAGCTGTTTTTT

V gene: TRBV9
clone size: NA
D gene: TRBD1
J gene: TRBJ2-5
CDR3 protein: CASSDGTVLYQETQYF
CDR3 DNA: TGTGCCAGCAGCGATGGGACAGTCTTGTACCAAGAGACCCAGTACTTC

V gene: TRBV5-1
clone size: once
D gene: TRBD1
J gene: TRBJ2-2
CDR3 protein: CASSLVDRATGELFF
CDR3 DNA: TGCGCCAGCAGCTTGGTAGACAGGGCCACCGGGGAGCTGTTTTTT

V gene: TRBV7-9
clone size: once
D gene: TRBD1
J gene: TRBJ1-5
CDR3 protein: CASSTRQGKTEPQHF
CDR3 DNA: TGTGCCAGCAGCACACGACAGGGCAAAACAGAGCCCCAGCATTTT

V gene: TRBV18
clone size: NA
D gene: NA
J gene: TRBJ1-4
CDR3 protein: CASSPRIGRDNEKLFF
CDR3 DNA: TGTGCCAGCTCACCACGGATTGGCAGGGATAATGAAAAACTGTTTTTT

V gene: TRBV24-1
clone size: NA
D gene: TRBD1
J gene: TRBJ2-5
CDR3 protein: CATRKGQQETQYF
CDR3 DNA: TGTGCCACCAGAAAGGGACAGCAAGAGACCCAGTACTTC

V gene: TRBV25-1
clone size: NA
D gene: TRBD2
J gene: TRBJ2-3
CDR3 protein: CASSERSGGIADTQYF
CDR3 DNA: TGTGCCAGCAGTGAAAGATCGGGGGGTATTGCAGATACGCAGTATTTT

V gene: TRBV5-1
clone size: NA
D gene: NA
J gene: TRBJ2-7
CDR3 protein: CASSSSGRDVPNF
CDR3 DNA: TGCGCCAGCAGCTCCTCTGGGCGGGACGTTCCGAACTTC

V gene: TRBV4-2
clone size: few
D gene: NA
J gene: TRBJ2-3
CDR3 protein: CASSQVGQGATDSYF
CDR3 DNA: NA

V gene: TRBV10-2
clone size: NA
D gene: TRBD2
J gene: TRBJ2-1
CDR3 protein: CASGKSSGDNEQFF
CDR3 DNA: TGCGCCAGCGGAAAGTCTAGCGGGGACAATGAGCAGTTCTTC

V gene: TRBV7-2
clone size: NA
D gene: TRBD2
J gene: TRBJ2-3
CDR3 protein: CASSRQGTSGTDTQYF
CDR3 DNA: TGTGCCAGCAGCCGCCAAGGGACTAGTGGCACAGATACGCAGTATTTT

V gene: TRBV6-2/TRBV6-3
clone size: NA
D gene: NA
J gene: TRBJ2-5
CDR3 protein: CASSPTYFAGSQETQYF
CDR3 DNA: TGTGCCAGCAGCCCTACCTACTTCGCGGGGTCCCAAGAGACCCAGTACTTC

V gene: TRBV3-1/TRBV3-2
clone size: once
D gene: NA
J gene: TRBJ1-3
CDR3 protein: CATTRDFSGNTIYF
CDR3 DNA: TGTGCCACCACGAGGGATTTCTCTGGAAACACCATATATTTT

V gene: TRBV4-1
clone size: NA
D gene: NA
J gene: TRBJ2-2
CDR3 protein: CASSQPLVAGELFF
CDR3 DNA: TGCGCCAGCAGCCAACCCCTAGTAGCCGGGGAGCTGTTTTTT

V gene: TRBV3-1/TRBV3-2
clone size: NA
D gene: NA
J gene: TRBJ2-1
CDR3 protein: CASSLGAYNEQFF
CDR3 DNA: TGTGCCAGCAGCCTCGGAGCCTACAATGAGCAGTTCTTC

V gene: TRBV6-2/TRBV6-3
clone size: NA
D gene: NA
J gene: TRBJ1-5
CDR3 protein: CASSYSLDSPDQPQHF
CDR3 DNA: TGTGCCAGCAGTTACTCCCTCGACAGTCCAGATCAGCCCCAGCATTTT

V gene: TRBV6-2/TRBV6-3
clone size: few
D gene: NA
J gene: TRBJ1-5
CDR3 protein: CASSYGGSQPQHF
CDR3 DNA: TGTGCCAGCAGTTATGGGGGCAGCCAGCCCCAGCATTTT